Below, 5 T cell receptor beta chains from the same sample are listed, as sequenced in a study of radiotherapy plus CTLA-4 blockade in lung cancer (dated by TCRdb to the late 2010s). Receptor amplification or capture employed the immunoSEQ multiplex PCR assay. TCRdb limited this immuneACCESS table to in-frame rearrangements with V and J called. A share of clones is missing; checked studies link under half to unresolved V genes, and the rest is unexplained. In all, the sample holds approximately 80,000 clones, and 78% of those were seen once. The top ten hold over 20% of the sample. Here the sequenced sample was peripheral blood, taken from a patient treated with radiotherapy plus ipilimumab. The receptors derive from a human donor with non-small cell lung cancer whose response to radiotherapy plus ipilimumab could not be evaluated. Some clones in this sample may be carry-over from other donors' samples.

The chain combines TRBV5-1 with TRBJ2-5, with TRBD1 matching over 11 bases. Germline CDR1 is SGHRS and CDR2 is YFSETQ. The CDR3 covers 14 residues. V lost 0 bases, J lost 12 bases, and 7 bases stayed unmatched. CDR3 in amino acids: CASSLEGQGAKEYF. The CDR3 DNA reads TGCGCCAGCAGCTTGGAAGGACAGGGGGCTAAGGAGTACTTC.

The chain employs TRBV28 and TRBJ2-1, with 10 bases aligning to TRBD2. CDR1 and CDR2 from the germline V gene are MDHEN and SYDVKM. V lost 6 bases to trimming and J lost 8 bases; unmatched junction nucleotides: 13. The CDR3 runs 16 residues. In DNA, the CDR3 is TGTGCCAGCAGCTACCGGATAGCGGGGGGCACCCATGAGCAGTTCTTC. Protein sequence: CASSYRIAGGTHEQFF.

The chain uses TRBV5-4 and TRBJ1-1; D is ambiguous. This CDR3 is 14 amino acids long. Germline V gene lookup returns CDR1 SGHNT and CDR2 YYREEE (reference sequence). V lost 0 bases, J lost 1 base, and 7 bases lay in between. The CDR3 DNA is TGTGCCAGCAGCTTGGTAGGAGGGAACACTGAAGCTTTCTTT. This translates into CASSLVGGNTEAFF.

On this clone itself: Additional DNA sequences in this sample encode the identical CDR3. In nucleotides, the CDR3 is TGTGCCAGCAGCTCCACAGGGGGCTCTGGTTCACCCCTCCACTTT. As protein: CASSSTGGSGSPLHF. This rearrangement joins TRBV13 to TRBJ1-6; TRBD1 aligns across 9 bases. The CDR3 totals 15 residues. From germline, CDR1 is PRHDT and CDR2 FYEKMQ (reference sequence). Unmatched junction bases numbered 7, after V lost 4 bases and J lost 9 bases.

This clone appeared a few times. In DNA form, the CDR3 reads TGTGCCACCAGCAGGACCCCTACAGGGGGAAACACCATATATTTT. As protein: CATSRTPTGGNTIYF. The gene calls are TRBV15 and TRBJ1-3; TRBD1 might be the D (6 bases). Germline loops: CDR1 LNHNV, CDR2 YYDKDF (reference sequence). The CDR3 sequence is 15 residues long. V shed 3 bases and J shed 4 bases, with 13 bases lying between them.